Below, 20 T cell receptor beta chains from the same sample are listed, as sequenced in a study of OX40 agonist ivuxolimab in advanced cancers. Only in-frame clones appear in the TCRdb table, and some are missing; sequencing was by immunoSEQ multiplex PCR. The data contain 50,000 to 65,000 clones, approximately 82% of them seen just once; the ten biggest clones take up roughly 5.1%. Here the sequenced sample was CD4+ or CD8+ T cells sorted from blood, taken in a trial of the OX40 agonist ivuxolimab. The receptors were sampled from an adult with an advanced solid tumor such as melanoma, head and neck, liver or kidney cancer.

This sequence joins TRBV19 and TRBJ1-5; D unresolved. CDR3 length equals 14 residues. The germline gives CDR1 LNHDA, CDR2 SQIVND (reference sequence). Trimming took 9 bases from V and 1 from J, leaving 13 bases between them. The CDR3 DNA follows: TGTGCCAGCCAACGGCCGTCGAGCAATCAGCCCCAGCATTTT. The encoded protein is CASQRPSSNQPQHF.

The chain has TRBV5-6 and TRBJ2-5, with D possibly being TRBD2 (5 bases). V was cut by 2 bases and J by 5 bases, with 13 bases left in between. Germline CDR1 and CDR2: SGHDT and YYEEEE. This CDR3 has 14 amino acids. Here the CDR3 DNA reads TGTGCCAGCAGCTTAGGAGGAATAGGGGAGACCCAGTACTTC. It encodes CASSLGGIGETQYF. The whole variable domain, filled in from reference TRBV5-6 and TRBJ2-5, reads DAGVTQSPTHLIKTRGQQVTLRCSPKSGHDTVSWYQQALGQGPQFIFQYYEEEERQRGNFPDRFSGHQFPNYSSELNVNALLLGDSALYLCASSLGGIGETQYFGPGTRLLVL.

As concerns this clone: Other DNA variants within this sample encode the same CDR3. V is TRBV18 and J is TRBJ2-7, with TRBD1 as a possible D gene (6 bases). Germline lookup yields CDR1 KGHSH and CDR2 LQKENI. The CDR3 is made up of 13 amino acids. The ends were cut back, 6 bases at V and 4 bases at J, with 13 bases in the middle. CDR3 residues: CASSPGQNYEQYF. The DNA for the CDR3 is TGTGCCAGCTCCCCTGGACAGAATTACGAGCAGTACTTC.

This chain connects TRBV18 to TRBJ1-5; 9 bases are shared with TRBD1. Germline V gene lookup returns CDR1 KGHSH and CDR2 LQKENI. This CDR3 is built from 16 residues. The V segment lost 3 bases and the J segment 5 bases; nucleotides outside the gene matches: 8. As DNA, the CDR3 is TGTGCCAGCTCACCGGGACAGGGTGTTGCCGATCAGCCCCAGCATTTT. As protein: CASSPGQGVADQPQHF.

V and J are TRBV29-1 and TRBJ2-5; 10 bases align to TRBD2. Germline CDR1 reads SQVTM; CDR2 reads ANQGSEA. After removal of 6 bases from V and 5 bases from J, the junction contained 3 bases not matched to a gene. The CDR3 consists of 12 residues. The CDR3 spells CSVRTSGETQYF. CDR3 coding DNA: TGCAGCGTAAGGACTAGCGGCGAGACCCAGTACTTC.

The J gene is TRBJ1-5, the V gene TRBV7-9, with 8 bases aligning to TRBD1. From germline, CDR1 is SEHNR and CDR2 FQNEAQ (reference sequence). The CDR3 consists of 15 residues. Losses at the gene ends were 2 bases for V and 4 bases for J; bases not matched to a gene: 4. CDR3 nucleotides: TGTGCCAGCAGCTTACAGGGGGCAGGGAATCAGCCCCAGCATTTT. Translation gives CASSLQGAGNQPQHF.

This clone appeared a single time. For the CDR3, the DNA is TGTGCCAGCAGCTACCCTGGTGATCTCGGAAACACCATATATTTT. Translated, it gives CASSYPGDLGNTIYF. The rearrangement uses TRBV11-3 and TRBJ1-3; D gene ambiguous. Deletions cut 4 bases from V and 4 bases from J, with 14 bases between. Germline CDR1 reads SGHNT; CDR2 reads YENEEA. CDR3 length: 15 residues.

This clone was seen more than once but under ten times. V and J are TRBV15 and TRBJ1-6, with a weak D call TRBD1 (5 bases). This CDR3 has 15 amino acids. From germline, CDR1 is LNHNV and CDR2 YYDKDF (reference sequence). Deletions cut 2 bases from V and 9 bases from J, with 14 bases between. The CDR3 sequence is CATSRQTAAGSPLHF. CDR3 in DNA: TGTGCCACCAGCAGACAGACAGCTGCCGGTTCACCCCTCCACTTT.

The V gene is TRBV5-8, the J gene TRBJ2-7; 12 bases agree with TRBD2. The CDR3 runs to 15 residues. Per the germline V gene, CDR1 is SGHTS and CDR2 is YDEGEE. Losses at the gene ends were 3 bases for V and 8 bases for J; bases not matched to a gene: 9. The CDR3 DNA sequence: TGTGCCAGCAGCTCCCGGACTAGCGGGGCAGGGCAGCAGTACTTC. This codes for CASSSRTSGAGQQYF. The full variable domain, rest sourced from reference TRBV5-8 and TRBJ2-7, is EAGVTQSPTHLIKTRGQQATLRCSPISGHTSVYWYQQALGLGLQFLLWYDEGEERNRGNFPPRFSGRQFPNYSSELNVNALELEDSALYLCASSSRTSGAGQQYFGPGTRLTVT.

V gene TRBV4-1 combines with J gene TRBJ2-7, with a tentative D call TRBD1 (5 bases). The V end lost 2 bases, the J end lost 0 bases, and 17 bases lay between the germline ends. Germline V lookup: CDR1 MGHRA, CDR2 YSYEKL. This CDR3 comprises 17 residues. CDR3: CASSQPLTALTSYEQYF. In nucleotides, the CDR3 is TGCGCCAGCAGCCAACCTTTGACAGCCCTGACCTCCTACGAGCAGTACTTC.

This chain's CDR3 is CASSFTGAGANVLTF. The CDR3 coding sequence is TGTGCCAGCAGCTTTACAGGGGCTGGGGCCAACGTCCTGACTTTC. The J gene is TRBJ2-6, the V gene TRBV11-2, with 7 bases aligning to TRBD1. This CDR3 spans 15 amino acids. Germline lookup yields CDR1 SGHAT and CDR2 FQNNGV. J lost 2 bases, V lost 3 bases, and 1 base had no gene match.

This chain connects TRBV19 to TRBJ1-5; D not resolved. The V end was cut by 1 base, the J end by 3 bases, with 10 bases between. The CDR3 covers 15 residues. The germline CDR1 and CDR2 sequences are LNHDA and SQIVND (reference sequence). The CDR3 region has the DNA TGTGCCAGTAGTATAGGAGGAAGCGACAATCAGCCCCAGCATTTT. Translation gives CASSIGGSDNQPQHF.

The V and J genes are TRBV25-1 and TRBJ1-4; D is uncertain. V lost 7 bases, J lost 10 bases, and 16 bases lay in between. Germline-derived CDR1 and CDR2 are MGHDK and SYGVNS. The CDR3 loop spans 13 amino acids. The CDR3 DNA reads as TGTGCCAGCAACGGGGTCCCCGTGGGAAAACTGTTTTTT. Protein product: CASNGVPVGKLFF.

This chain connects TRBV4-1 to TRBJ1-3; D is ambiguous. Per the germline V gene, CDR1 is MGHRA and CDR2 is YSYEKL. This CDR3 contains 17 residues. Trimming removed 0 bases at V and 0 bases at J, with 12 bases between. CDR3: CASSQDRRAYSGNTIYF. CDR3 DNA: TGCGCCAGCAGCCAAGATCGGCGAGCTTACTCTGGAAACACCATATATTTT.

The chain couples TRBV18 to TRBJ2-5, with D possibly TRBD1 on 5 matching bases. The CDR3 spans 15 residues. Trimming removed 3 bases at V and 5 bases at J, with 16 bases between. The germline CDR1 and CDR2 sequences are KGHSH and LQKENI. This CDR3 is CASSPEAGLGETQYF. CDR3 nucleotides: TGTGCCAGCTCACCCGAGGCAGGGCTGGGGGAGACCCAGTACTTC.

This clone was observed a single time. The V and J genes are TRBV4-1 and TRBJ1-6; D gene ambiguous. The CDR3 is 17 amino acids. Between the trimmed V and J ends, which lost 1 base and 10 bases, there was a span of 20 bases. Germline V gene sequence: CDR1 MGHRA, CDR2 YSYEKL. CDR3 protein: CASSQGAAALRRSPLHF. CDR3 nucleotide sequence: TGCGCCAGCAGCCAAGGCGCGGCGGCACTGCGTAGGTCACCCCTCCACTTT.

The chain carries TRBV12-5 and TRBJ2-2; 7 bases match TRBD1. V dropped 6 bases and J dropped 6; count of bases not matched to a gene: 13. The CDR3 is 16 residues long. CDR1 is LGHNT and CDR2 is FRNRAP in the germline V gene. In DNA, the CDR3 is TGTGCTAGTGGGAACTCAGGGGGTAGTTCGGCCGGGGAGCTGTTTTTT. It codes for CASGNSGGSSAGELFF. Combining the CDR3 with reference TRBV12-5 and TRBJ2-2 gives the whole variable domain DARVTQTPRHKVTEMGQEVTMRCQPILGHNTVFWYRQTMMQGLELLAYFRNRAPLDDSGMPKDRFSAEMPDATLATLKIQPSEPRDSAVYFCASGNSGGSSAGELFFGEGSRLTVL.

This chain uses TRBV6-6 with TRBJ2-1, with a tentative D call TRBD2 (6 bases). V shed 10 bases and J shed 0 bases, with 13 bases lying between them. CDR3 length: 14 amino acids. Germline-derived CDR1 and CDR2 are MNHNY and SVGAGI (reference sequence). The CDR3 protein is CATFRGSSYNEQFF. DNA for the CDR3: TGTGCCACTTTTCGGGGGAGCTCCTACAATGAGCAGTTCTTC.

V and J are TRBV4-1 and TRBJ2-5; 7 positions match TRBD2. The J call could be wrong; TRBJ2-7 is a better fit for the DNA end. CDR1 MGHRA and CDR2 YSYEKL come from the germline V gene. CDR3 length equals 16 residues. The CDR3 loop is CASSPMGREFIYEQYF. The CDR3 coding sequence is TGCGCCAGCAGCCCAATGGGGAGGGAATTCATCTACGAGCAGTACTTC.

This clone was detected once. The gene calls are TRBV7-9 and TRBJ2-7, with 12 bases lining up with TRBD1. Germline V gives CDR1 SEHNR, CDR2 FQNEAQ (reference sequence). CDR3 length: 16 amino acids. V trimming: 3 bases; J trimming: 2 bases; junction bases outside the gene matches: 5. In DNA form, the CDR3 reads TGTGCCAGCAGCTTCTCCCGGGACAGGGGGCCCTACGAGCAGTACTTC. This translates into CASSFSRDRGPYEQYF.